This TCR beta chain was found in a study of T cells in localized non-small cell lung cancer. Study-level points and caveats: Uninvolved adjacent lung showed higher T cell clonality than tumor. Median detection of top 100 tumor clones in adjacent lung was 57 clones. Blood T cell density predicted longer survival; adjacent-lung clonality, shorter. As only one tumor region underwent sequencing, heterogeneity remains possible.

Sequencing used immunoSEQ multiplex PCR; TCRdb keeps in-frame clones, though not all of them. This table has roughly 20,000 clones, approximately 91% appearing once. Regarding this clone: Its target is not known.

The CDR3 spans 15 residues. V lost 1 base and J 2 bases, leaving 11 bases between the germline ends. Germline values: CDR1 SGHTA, CDR2 FQGNSA. This TCR derives from a male donor older than 55 with stage II lung adenocarcinoma. The sample was peripheral blood mononuclear cells, taken before any cancer treatment. The chain has TRBV7-2 and TRBJ1-2; tentatively, D is TRBD1 (6 bases). CDR3 DNA: TGTGCCAGCAGCTTAGTGATGGGGGCGAACTATGGCTACACCTTC. Its protein product is CASSLVMGANYGYTF.